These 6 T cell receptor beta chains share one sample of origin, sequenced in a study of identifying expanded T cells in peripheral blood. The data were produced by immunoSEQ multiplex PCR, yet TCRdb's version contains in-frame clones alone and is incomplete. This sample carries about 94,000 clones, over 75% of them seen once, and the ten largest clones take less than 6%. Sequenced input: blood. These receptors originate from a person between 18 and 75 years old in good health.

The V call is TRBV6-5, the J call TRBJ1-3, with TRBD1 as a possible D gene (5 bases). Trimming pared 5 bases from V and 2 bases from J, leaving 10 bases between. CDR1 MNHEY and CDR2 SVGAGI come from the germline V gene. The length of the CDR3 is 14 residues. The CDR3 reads CASSPGGAGNTIYF. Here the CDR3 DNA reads TGTGCCAGCAGTCCCGGGGGAGCTGGAAACACCATATATTTT.

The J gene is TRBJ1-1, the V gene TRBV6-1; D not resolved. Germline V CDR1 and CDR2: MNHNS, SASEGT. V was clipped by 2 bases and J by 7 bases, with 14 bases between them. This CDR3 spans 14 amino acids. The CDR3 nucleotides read TGTGCCAGCAGTGAATCCGCCCTCTTGGTTGAAGCTTTCTTT. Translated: CASSESALLVEAFF.

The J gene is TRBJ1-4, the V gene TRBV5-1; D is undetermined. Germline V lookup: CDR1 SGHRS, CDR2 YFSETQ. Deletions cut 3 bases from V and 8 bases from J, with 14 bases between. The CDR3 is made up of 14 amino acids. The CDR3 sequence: CASSYPGRGEKLFF. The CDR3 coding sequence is TGCGCCAGCAGCTACCCCGGGCGGGGAGAAAAACTGTTTTTT.

CDR3 nucleotides: TGTGCCAGCAGCACCGGGACGACCTACAATGAGCAGTTCTTC. Its protein is CASSTGTTYNEQFF. J is TRBJ2-1 and V is TRBV5-8; the D call may be TRBD1 or TRBD2 (5 bases each). The CDR3 loop spans 14 amino acids. Trimming removed 4 bases from V and 2 bases from J, with 10 bases in between. Looked up from germline, CDR1 is SGHTS and CDR2 is YDEGEE.

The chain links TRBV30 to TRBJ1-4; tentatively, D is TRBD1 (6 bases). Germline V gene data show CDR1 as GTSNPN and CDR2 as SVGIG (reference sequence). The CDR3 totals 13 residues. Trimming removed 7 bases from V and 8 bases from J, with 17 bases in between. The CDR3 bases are TGTGCCTCTGGAATTATGGGGACAGAAAAACTGTTTTTT. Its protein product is CASGIMGTEKLFF. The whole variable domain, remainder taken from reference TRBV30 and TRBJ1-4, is SQTIHQWPATLVQPVGSPLSLECTVEGTSNPNLYWYRQAAGRGLQLLFYSVGIGQISSEVPQNLSASRPQDRQFILSSKKLLLSDSGFYLCASGIMGTEKLFFGSGTQLSVL.

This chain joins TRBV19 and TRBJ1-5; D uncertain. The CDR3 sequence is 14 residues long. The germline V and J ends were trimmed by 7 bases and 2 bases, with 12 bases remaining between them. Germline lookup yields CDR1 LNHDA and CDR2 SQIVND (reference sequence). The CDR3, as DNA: TGTGCCAGTACCAGCCACGGGGGCAATCAGCCCCAGCATTTT. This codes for CASTSHGGNQPQHF.